The rows below give T cell receptor beta chains drawn from one sample of a study of early T cells in non-severe SARS-CoV-2 infection. TCRdb re-called the 5' RACE reads with MiXCR, one entry per CDR3 protein. Of tens of thousands of distinct CDR3 sequences in the sample, 4.5% to 5% were seen once. Sequencing was performed on whole blood. The origin of the receptors is an adult who was a healthcare worker with PCR-confirmed SARS-CoV-2 infection or an uninfected control (not recorded which). Both conserved end residues are part of each CDR3. Each record gives: clone size, J gene, CDR3 length, D gene, V gene, CDR3 protein, CDR3 DNA. The D gene is left open where the match is weak. Expanded clones are given a class, and other clones once, few, many or no size at all.

>many|TRBJ2-3|14|NA|TRBV12-3/TRBV12-4
CASSPLSPTDTQYF
TGTGCCAGCAGTCCTCTGAGCCCCACAGATACGCAGTATTTT
>many|TRBJ2-1|16|NA|TRBV6-5
CASSSGHMSSYNEQFF
TGTGCCAGCAGTTCAGGACACATGAGCTCCTACAATGAGCAGTTCTTC
>few|TRBJ2-1|13|NA|TRBV4-1
CASSQDRDNEQFF
TGCGCCAGCAGCCAAGACAGGGACAATGAGCAGTTCTTC
>many|TRBJ1-5|12|NA|TRBV7-2
CASRRGHQPQHF
TGTGCCAGCAGGCGAGGCCATCAGCCCCAGCATTTT
>many|TRBJ2-3|14|NA|TRBV12-3/TRBV12-4
CASRGTGGTDTQYF
TGTGCCAGCAGGGGAACCGGGGGCACAGATACGCAGTATTTT
>many|TRBJ2-3|15|TRBD1|TRBV7-8
CASSPGTGGGDTQYF
TGTGCCAGCAGCCCTGGGACAGGGGGCGGGGATACGCAGTATTTT
>many|TRBJ2-7|14|NA|TRBV4-1
CASSPTAEGYEQYF
TGCGCCAGCAGTCCCACCGCAGAGGGGTACGAGCAGTACTTC
>many|TRBJ2-7|13|NA|TRBV11-3
CASSFAPQREQYF
TGTGCCAGCAGCTTCGCGCCTCAGCGGGAGCAGTACTTC
>medium-sized|TRBJ2-7|13|NA|TRBV5-1
CASSRQGDYEQYF
TGCGCCAGCAGCCGGCAGGGAGACTACGAGCAGTACTTC
>many|TRBJ2-7|13|NA|TRBV3-1
CASRPEDSYEQYF
TGTGCCAGCAGACCCGAAGACAGTTACGAGCAGTACTTC
>medium-sized|TRBJ1-4|13|TRBD1|TRBV12-3/TRBV12-4
CASRDRGNEKLFF
TGTGCCAGCAGAGACAGGGGGAATGAAAAACTGTTTTTT
>few|TRBJ2-1|14|NA|TRBV4-2
CASSQGSLYNEQFF
TGTGCCAGCAGCCAAGGAAGCTTATACAATGAGCAGTTCTTC
>many|TRBJ2-1|14|NA|TRBV29-1
CSVAGGISYNEQFF
TGCAGCGTTGCTGGGGGAATCTCATACAATGAGCAGTTCTTC
>many|TRBJ2-2|14|NA|TRBV6-2/TRBV6-3
CASSYLRATGELFF
TGTGCCAGCAGTTACTTGAGAGCCACCGGGGAGCTGTTTTTT
>NA|TRBJ2-7|13|NA|TRBV5-6
CASNDGQNYEQYF
TGTGCCAGCAACGACGGACAGAACTACGAGCAGTACTTC
>many|TRBJ2-7|15|TRBD1|TRBV7-2
CASSSSGQPLGEQYF
TGTGCCAGCAGCTCCTCGGGACAGCCCTTGGGCGAGCAGTACTTC
>few|TRBJ2-1|14|TRBD1|TRBV12-3/TRBV12-4
CASSVRTGFNEQFF
TGTGCCAGCAGTGTAAGGACAGGGTTTAATGAGCAGTTCTTC
>few|TRBJ2-3|12|TRBD1|TRBV20-1
CSGTGGTDTQYF
TGCAGTGGGACAGGGGGCACAGATACGCAGTATTTT
>many|TRBJ2-3|15|TRBD1|TRBV10-3
CAISVGQGSTDTQYF
TGTGCCATCAGTGTGGGACAGGGGAGCACAGATACGCAGTATTTT
>NA|TRBJ2-7|15|NA|TRBV6-2/TRBV6-3
CASSYSIRGAYEQYF
TGTGCCAGCAGTTACTCGATCCGCGGGGCCTACGAGCAGTACTTC
>many|TRBJ2-2|14|NA|TRBV6-5
CASSYDSGTGELFF
TGTGCCAGCAGTTACGATAGCGGCACCGGGGAGCTGTTTTTT
>many|TRBJ2-7|12|TRBD1|TRBV28
CASSLNRGAQYF
TGTGCCAGCAGTTTGAACAGGGGGGCGCAGTACTTC
>many|TRBJ1-5|16|TRBD1|TRBV27
CASSPLTGVSNQPQHF
TGTGCCAGCAGTCCCTTGACAGGGGTAAGCAATCAGCCCCAGCATTTT
>many|TRBJ2-2|17|NA|TRBV9
CASSVSSDSANTGELFF
TGTGCCAGCAGCGTTAGTTCGGACTCCGCGAACACCGGGGAGCTGTTTTTT
>medium-sized|TRBJ2-7|16|TRBD2|TRBV6-2/TRBV6-3
CASSYREALNYYEQYF
TGTGCCAGCAGTTACCGGGAGGCGTTAAATTACTACGAGCAGTACTTC
>many|TRBJ1-1|15|TRBD1|TRBV18
CASSLGGTGSVEAFF
TGTGCCAGCTCGTTGGGCGGGACAGGGTCCGTCGAAGCTTTCTTT